The 24 T cell receptor beta chains given below trace back to one sample, sequenced in a study of cytomegalovirus exposure and HLA in healthy donors. Method: immunoSEQ multiplex PCR; TCRdb's copy keeps in-frame clones and lacks some. The sample has 20,000 to 25,000 clones; approximately 97% are singletons. Specimen: PBMCs. These receptors originate from a man under 40 in good health and CMV-seropositive.

The chain carries TRBV7-8 and TRBJ2-5; 7 bases align to TRBD1. J was trimmed by 3 bases and V by 1 base; bases with no gene match: 11. The CDR3 runs 17 residues. Germline V gives CDR1 SGHVS, CDR2 FQNEAQ. The CDR3 reads CASSLGRKQGFEETQYF. CDR3 DNA: TGTGCCAGCAGCTTAGGTCGGAAACAGGGGTTCGAAGAGACCCAGTACTTC.

The chain joins TRBV6-1 to TRBJ2-1, with D perhaps TRBD2 (5 bases). Germline values: CDR1 MNHNS, CDR2 SASEGT. Trimming removed 2 bases from V and 5 bases from J, with 10 bases in between. There are 14 residues in the CDR3. Here the CDR3 reads CASSEMRVNNEQFF. The CDR3 nucleotides read TGTGCCAGCAGTGAAATGCGGGTGAACAATGAGCAGTTCTTC.

The chain combines TRBV19 with TRBJ2-7, with a weak D call TRBD2 (6 bases). Germline V gene sequence: CDR1 LNHDA, CDR2 SQIVND (reference sequence). V gave up 7 bases and J gave up 5 bases, with 21 bases separating them. CDR3 length: 15 residues. The CDR3 bases are TGTGCCAGTAAGGGGAGGTCGAGAGGTGCTGACGAGCAGTACTTC. Translating gives CASKGRSRGADEQYF. Combining the CDR3 with reference TRBV19 and TRBJ2-7 gives the whole variable domain DGGITQSPKYLFRKEGQNVTLSCEQNLNHDAMYWYRQDPGQGLRLIYYSQIVNDFQKGDIAEGYSVSREKKESFPLTVTSAQKNPTAFYLCASKGRSRGADEQYFGPGTRLTVT.

This clone was recorded a few times. The J gene is TRBJ2-4, the V gene TRBV6-6; D unclear. Trimming cost V 6 bases and J 8 bases, with 8 bases left between them. Germline V gene lookup returns CDR1 MNHNY and CDR2 SVGAGI (reference sequence). CDR3 length: 11 residues. The CDR3 coding sequence is TGTGCCAGCAGCGCCCGGGACATTCAGTACTTC. It encodes CASSARDIQYF.

As regards this clone: The junction departs from the called germline gene at one end, perhaps through a read error. This chain joins TRBV28 and TRBJ1-2; 12 bases agree with TRBD1. Germline values: CDR1 MDHEN, CDR2 SYDVKM. This CDR3 comprises 17 residues. The chain's CDR3 is CASSLGDRGLMRYGYTF. The CDR3 DNA reads as TGTGCCAGCAGTTTGGGGGACAGGGGGCTAATGAGGTATGGCTACACTTTC.

The chain combines TRBV4-3 with TRBJ2-3; TRBD2 matches at 8 bases. Germline loops: CDR1 LGHNA, CDR2 YSLEER. V gave up 6 bases and J gave up 2 bases; unmatched junction bases: 7. CDR3 size: 15 residues. For the CDR3, the DNA is TGCGCCAGCAGTGCAAGTAGCGGGACCACAGATACGCAGTATTTT. It codes for CASSASSGTTDTQYF.

The chain has TRBV7-2 and TRBJ2-3, with 14 bases fitting TRBD2. The CDR3 spans 17 residues. CDR1 is SGHTA, CDR2 FQGNSA, per germline. Unmatched junction bases numbered 3, after V lost 1 base and J lost 3 bases. Written as DNA, the CDR3 is TGTGCCAGCAGCTTAGTAGGGACTAGCGGGAGTACAGATACGCAGTATTTT. Its protein is CASSLVGTSGSTDTQYF.

This sequence joins TRBV27 and TRBJ1-1, with 10 bases lining up with TRBD1. The CDR3 extends over 15 amino acids. The germline V gene encodes CDR1 MNHEY and CDR2 SMNVEV (reference sequence). Trimming removed 5 bases from V and 5 bases from J; junction bases left unmatched: 8. CDR3 sequence: CASSARQGAFTEAFF. The CDR3 DNA is TGTGCCAGCAGTGCCCGACAGGGGGCCTTTACTGAAGCTTTCTTT.

This chain connects TRBV28 to TRBJ2-7; D gene ambiguous. The CDR3 has 15 amino acids. Germline loops: CDR1 MDHEN, CDR2 SYDVKM. V lost 6 bases, J lost 0 bases, and 15 bases lay in between. The CDR3 bases are TGTGCCAGCAGCCTATTGACTCCAACCTCCTACGAGCAGTACTTC. Translation gives CASSLLTPTSYEQYF.

The chain recombines TRBV6-5 with TRBJ1-1, with TRBD1 as a possible D gene (5 bases). CDR3 size: 14 residues. Per germline, CDR1 MNHEY and CDR2 SVGAGI. The V and J ends lost 1 base and 2 bases respectively, with 8 bases between them. The CDR3 protein is CASSYYGANTEAFF. In DNA, the CDR3 is TGTGCCAGCAGTTACTATGGGGCCAACACTGAAGCTTTCTTT.

In its sample, this clone was seen once. The chain couples TRBV7-9 to TRBJ2-4, with 9 bases lining up with TRBD1. The CDR3 length is 18 residues. The junction had 11 bases not matched to a gene; V was cut back by 2 bases and J by 3 bases. Germline CDR1 and CDR2: SEHNR and FQNEAQ (reference sequence). Here the CDR3 reads CASSLIFPGQGGKNIQYF. The CDR3 DNA follows: TGTGCCAGCAGCTTAATTTTCCCGGGACAGGGAGGCAAAAACATTCAGTACTTC.

V usage is TRBV30 and J usage is TRBJ2-1; 11 positions match TRBD1. V was clipped by 3 bases and J by 4 bases; unmatched bases: 5. Germline-derived CDR1 and CDR2 are GTSNPN and SVGIG (reference sequence). The CDR3 is 15 amino acids. CDR3 coding DNA: TGTGCCTGGAGACGGACAGGGGGCCTTTACAATGAGCAGTTCTTC. Translated: CAWRRTGGLYNEQFF.

In DNA, the CDR3 is TGTGCCAGCAGCTGGGGTTCTGGACAGAGCCAAGAGACCCAGTACTTC. Protein product: CASSWGSGQSQETQYF. The genes are TRBV7-2 and TRBJ2-5; weak D call: TRBD1 (6 bases). V was trimmed by 4 bases and J by 1 base, leaving 16 bases between them. CDR3 length: 16 residues. From germline, CDR1 is SGHTA and CDR2 FQGNSA. Looking up the rest from reference TRBV7-2 and TRBJ2-5 gives the full variable domain: GAGVSQSPSNKVTEKGKDVELRCDPISGHTALYWYRQSLGQGLEFLIYFQGNSAPDKSGLPSDRFSAERTGGSVSTLTIQRTQQEDSAVYLCASSWGSGQSQETQYFGPGTRLLVL.

CDR3 loop: CSVARGSDYGYTF. The CDR3 region has the DNA TGCAGCGTTGCTAGGGGTTCGGACTATGGCTACACCTTC. The chain recombines TRBV29-1 with TRBJ1-2; perhaps TRBD1 as D (5 bases). CDR3 size: 13 residues. The V end lost 4 bases, the J end lost 3 bases, and 12 bases lay between the germline ends. In germline, CDR1 is SQVTM, CDR2 ANQGSEA.

The chain combines TRBV7-9 with TRBJ1-4, with D hard to call. This CDR3 comprises 13 residues. Germline V gives CDR1 SEHNR, CDR2 FQNEAQ (reference sequence). V lost 5 bases and J lost 2, with 6 bases in between. As DNA, the CDR3 is TGTGCCAGCAGCCCCCAGACTAATGAAAAACTGTTTTTT. Translated, it gives CASSPQTNEKLFF.

The genes are TRBV28 and TRBJ2-7; possible D gene TRBD2, 5 bases. The length of the CDR3 is 13 residues. Trimming shortened V by 7 bases and J by 3 bases, and 13 bases separated the two germline ends. Germline-derived CDR1 and CDR2 are MDHEN and SYDVKM. CDR3 loop: CASTGLPLYEQYF. The CDR3 nucleotides read TGTGCCAGCACCGGACTCCCCCTCTACGAGCAGTACTTC. Based on the CDR3 plus reference TRBV28 and TRBJ2-7, the full variable domain is DVKVTQSSRYLVKRTGEKVFLECVQDMDHENMFWYRQDPGLGLRLIYFSYDVKMKEKGDIPEGYSVSREKKERFSLILESASTNQTSMYLCASTGLPLYEQYFGPGTRLTVT.

The chain employs TRBV28 and TRBJ2-7; TRBD1 aligns across 7 bases. Trimming at V came to 5 bases and at J to 2 bases, leaving 6 bases not matched to a gene. The CDR3 contains 14 residues. Germline V gene data show CDR1 as MDHEN and CDR2 as SYDVKM. The CDR3 region has the DNA TGTGCCAGCAGTATAAGGACAGGCCCCTACGAGCAGTACTTC. The encoded protein is CASSIRTGPYEQYF.

V and J are TRBV18 and TRBJ2-7; 7 bases are shared with TRBD2. The CDR3 sequence is 16 residues long. V dropped 3 bases and J dropped 3; count of bases not matched to a gene: 11. Germline CDR1 and CDR2: KGHSH and LQKENI. The CDR3 reads CASSPQAGRFFYEQYF. Here the CDR3 DNA reads TGTGCCAGCTCACCGCAAGCGGGACGGTTCTTCTACGAGCAGTACTTC.

The sample holds one count of this clone. This chain uses TRBV6-4 with TRBJ2-3; 8 bases are shared with TRBD2. V was pared by 4 bases and J by 0 bases, with 0 bases of the junction left unmatched. The CDR3 consists of 14 residues. Per the germline V gene, CDR1 is MRHNA and CDR2 is SNTAGT. In DNA form, the CDR3 reads TGTGCCAGCAGTGCTAGCGGGAGCACAGATACGCAGTATTTT. Translating it yields CASSASGSTDTQYF.

This clone was seen just once. The rearrangement uses TRBV7-8 and TRBJ2-1, with 7 nucleotides matching TRBD2. V dropped 2 bases and J dropped 9; count of bases not matched to a gene: 13. Germline CDR1 and CDR2: SGHVS and FQNEAQ. CDR3 length equals 16 residues. The CDR3 bases are TGTGCCAGCAGCTTAAACAGCGGACTAGAAAGGGGTGAGCAGTTCTTC. Amino acids: CASSLNSGLERGEQFF.

This rearrangement joins TRBV6-5 to TRBJ1-1; the D is unclear. The CDR3 consists of 14 residues. Germline V CDR1 and CDR2: MNHEY, SVGAGI. Trimming removed 0 bases from V and 0 bases from J, with 5 bases in between. In DNA, the CDR3 is TGTGCCAGCAGTTACTCGTTATTGAACACTGAAGCTTTCTTT. Its translation: CASSYSLLNTEAFF.

The chain employs TRBV4-1 and TRBJ2-1, with D maybe TRBD2 (6 bases). CDR3 length equals 16 residues. The germline V and J ends were trimmed by 0 bases and 5 bases, with 14 bases remaining between them. From germline, CDR1 is MGHRA and CDR2 YSYEKL. CDR3 coding DNA: TGCGCCAGCAGCCAAGACCAAAAGCGGGTCAACAATGAGCAGTTCTTC. Protein: CASSQDQKRVNNEQFF.

This clone was seen only once. V and J are TRBV9 and TRBJ1-4; weak D call: TRBD1 (6 bases). Germline values: CDR1 SGDLS, CDR2 YYNGEE. V was pared by 0 bases and J by 11 bases, with 8 bases between. The CDR3 spans 12 residues. CDR3 nucleotide sequence: TGTGCCAGCAGCGTAGAGAGGGGGAAACTGTTTTTT. It yields the protein CASSVERGKLFF.

The chain couples TRBV4-3 to TRBJ1-2, with 9 bases that match TRBD1. V was pared by 2 bases and J by 4 bases, with 2 bases of the junction left unmatched. Germline V gene data show CDR1 as LGHNA and CDR2 as YSLEER. The CDR3 is 14 residues long. The CDR3: CASSQSTGGYGYTF. The DNA for the CDR3 is TGCGCCAGCAGCCAATCGACAGGGGGCTATGGCTACACCTTC.